This T cell receptor beta chain was identified in a study of cytomegalovirus exposure and HLA in healthy donors (dated by TCRdb to between 2016 and 2019). A note on the overall study: According to an earlier analysis of several hundred of the donors, about 179 million T cells yielded 117 million unique TCR beta sequences and approximately 300 Gb of sequence data. Around 330 gigabases of sequencing data and 75 million to 85 million unique TCR sequences made up an early release that covered roughly 670 HLA-typed donors. Of the roughly 410 genotyped donors, less than 90% were placed in the genetic ancestry cluster associated with self-reported Caucasian donors. The study aimed to test whether cataloging public T cell receptors could reveal signatures of past pathogen exposure. Using immunosequencing, the study profiled T cell repertoires from about 610 subjects and related those repertoires to cytomegalovirus serostatus. Along with the approximately 700-subject first cohort, a separate validation cohort of more than 90 different subjects was used. The study combined high-throughput TCR immunosequencing, statistical association of individual TCRs with disease status, and machine learning to predict cytomegalovirus infection status. A later analysis re-analyzed previously published TCR beta repertoires from roughly 630 donors and added high-resolution HLA genotyping to study TCR occurrence patterns. Rather than drawing on any new phenotypic data, the later analysis identified candidate immune exposures from TCR beta sequences and the way those sequences occurred across donors. To decide whether each TCR beta V gene segment behaved as functional or pseudogenic, an earlier analysis of some 600 of the donors relied on high-throughput TCR beta sequencing. Donor age, sex, ethnicity and CMV serostatus were collected together with the repertoire data. A later genetic analysis took genome-wide SNP genotypes for about 60% of the roughly 670 donors and used that subset as a discovery cohort. Every repertoire in the discovery cohort had been generated on one and the same sequencing platform. Class I and class II HLA loci were covered by the typing at four-digit resolution. The number of donors typed differed by locus, with 629-630 for A, B, C, DRB1 and DQB1, roughly 520 for DQA1, 606 for DPA1, and about 450 for DPB1. Because of strong linkage in the cohort, roughly five DR-DQ haplotypes were treated as single units for association and clustering. Among 398 genotyped donors of the cohort, an average of approximately 220,000 unique TCR beta nucleotide sequences was sequenced per donor, of which approximately 19% were non-productive.

General conclusions and limits of the study: In vitro tests confirmed that a few of the cytomegalovirus-associated TCR beta chains recognize cytomegalovirus antigens. In a later genetic analysis, a missense DCLRE1C variant was associated with V-gene and J-gene trimming of TCR beta chains, and the association was replicated in an independent cohort. A group of highly shared sequence variants was considered likely to be a technical artifact of the sequencing pipeline. In a later analysis, TCR association rates were found to vary across HLA loci, with the most associated TCRs seen for DRB1 alleles and the fewest for HLA-C alleles. According to a later analysis, most CMV-associated TCR beta chains appeared to be HLA-restricted, and the HLA associations seemed to be driven largely by CMV exposure. The presence/absence analyses assumed that sequencing depth was roughly uniform across donors, and that assumption may not be true. Linkage disequilibrium might explain the correlated functional status among segregating V segments, but an unknown experimental factor could not be ruled out. HLA typing was unavailable for some donors at each locus, so association tests used only the typed subset. Most TCR sequences were observed very rarely across donors, whereas some public TCRs were present in many individuals. The authors suggested that the approach could potentially be generalized to other disease states and immunological phenotypes. The classifier was reported to diagnose cytomegalovirus status with high specificity and sensitivity in both the original cohort and the validation cohort. The only immune exposure information available for the cohort was CMV serostatus. Assigning TCR associations to individual alleles was difficult when HLA alleles, especially DR and DQ, strongly co-occurred. In a later genetic analysis, fewer N-insertions in productive TCRs were reported among donors in an Asian-associated ancestry cluster than the 666-donor mean. Broadly in line with IMGT annotations, most TCR beta V segments showed up in productive rearrangements about 87% or about 30% of the time in an earlier analysis of several hundred of the donors. A later analysis reported that several top co-occurrence clusters appeared linked to parvovirus B19, influenza, CMV and Epstein-Barr virus. Specific HLA alleles were associated with over 15,000 TCR beta sequences at a false discovery rate of 0.05 in a later analysis. The earlier analysis of nearly 600 of the donors excluded fewer than 20 rarely observed V segments, including chromosome 9 orphons, because counts were too low. A later analysis found that HLA-associated TCR beta chains were more clonally expanded and had lower generation probabilities than equally common non-associated chains. Some IMGT-functional V segments, including TRBV6-2 and TRBV6-3, could not be told apart with the 87-base-pair reads, so those segments were excluded. A total of 150 or so TCR beta chains were listed by the study as associated with cytomegalovirus. The cohort was sequenced for TCR beta chains only, and without alpha or paired-chain data the features that could be detected were limited. A further reported finding was that TCR beta sequences accurately predicted the HLA-A and HLA-B alleles for most subjects in the first cohort.

The CDR3 goes from the cysteine to the phenylalanine over 16 residues. The retained sequence is limited to the CDR3, 48 bases, with the frame set at the first base. The CDR1 and CDR2 encoded by the germline V gene are SGHRS and YFSETQ. Between the V and J ends, shortened by 4 bases and 0 bases respectively, the junction contains 16 bases. The cohort was made up of approximately 700 healthy bone marrow donors. All cohort members were sampled while nominally healthy, although unrecorded immune exposures were likely present. The donor was CMV seropositive and belonged to the group of 250 to 350 seropositive cohort members. Each donor provided a peripheral blood sample, and peripheral blood mononuclear cells were used for TCR beta sequencing. The Qiagen DNeasy Blood Extraction Kit was used to extract genomic DNA from the blood cell samples. Comments on this clone: The antigen this receptor binds is unknown. The input lacks base qualities; no much larger clone sits a single base away.

Libraries were built with the immunoSEQ multiplex PCR assay. The multiplex PCR relied on a mix of 60 forward primers for TCR Vbeta segments and 13 reverse primers for TCR Jbeta segments. Amplification of the CDR3 region of rearranged TCR beta genes was performed with a multiplex PCR assay on genomic DNA. The Illumina HiSeq System was used to sequence the amplified TCR beta libraries as 87-base-pair reads. The authors processed their data as follows. In a later analysis, around 80 million unique TCR beta chains were counted across the approximately 640 repertoires, and around 11 million of these chains were shared by at least two donors. To remove PCR and sequencing errors, raw reads were error-corrected and collapsed into unique sequences using a nearest-neighbor algorithm that merged closely related sequences. Alignment of CDR3 sequences to IMGT reference sequences was used to assign V, D and J gene segments. For a sequence to be retained, a match of at least six nucleotides to both a V gene segment and a J gene segment was required. Rearrangements were classified as productive when the CDR3 lacked stop codons and remained in frame with V and J, and all other rearrangements were classified as non-productive. CDR3 was defined by IMGT convention, running from the second conserved V-encoded cysteine to the conserved J-encoded phenylalanine. In an earlier analysis of approximately 590 of the donors, sequences lacking an unambiguous match to a single V gene segment were excluded. In an earlier analysis of some 590 of the donors, a V segment was called functional when productive rearrangements were above 56.7%, and segregating when the standard deviation between donors exceeded 5%. A statistical classification framework was built to diagnose cytomegalovirus status from the catalog of TCR beta chain sequences. A later analysis assigned V and J genes by comparing TCR nucleotide sequences with IMGT/GENE-DB human TR gene sequences. A later analysis assigned CDR3 sequences and most-parsimonious VDJ recombination scenarios with the TCRdist pipeline. In a later analysis, each TCR beta chain was defined by its CDR3 amino acid sequence together with its V-gene family, and reads lacking a unique V-gene family were excluded. To address suspected cross-contamination and a sequencing artifact, a later analysis removed over 500 highly shared, low-generation-probability nucleotide sequences. A later analysis calculated a clonal expansion index for each public chain from normalized within-repertoire ranks of inferred template counts. Generation probabilities in a later analysis came from a VDJ recombination model fitted to out-of-frame rearrangements, and those results were checked against IGoR. In a later analysis, hypergeometric tests were used to score TCR-TCR, TCR-HLA and TCR-CMV co-occurrence, with a repertoire-size bias correction applied to TCR pairs. A later analysis estimated false discovery rates by permuting HLA or CMV assignments 20 times. In a later analysis, co-occurring TCRs were grouped with DBSCAN, and TCRdist sequence similarity was added when clustering was performed within HLA-allele-positive subsets. For co-occurrence clustering, repertoires with fewer than 30,000 or more than 120,000 public chains were excluded, along with about five repertoires with anomalous nucleotide sharing. TCRdb took this table from immuneACCESS and kept in-frame rearrangements with V and J called. Such tables lack part of the clones; where checked against another copy, unresolved V genes explain under half of the gap, and the rest is unexplained. V and J calls plus clone size are reproduced from that table; the DNA served to infer D and trimming. The sample includes tens of thousands of clones, with approximately 71% observed a single time. The top ten clonotypes cover roughly 25% of the sample.

The sequenced material came from PBMCs. Rearrangement joined TRBV5-1 to TRBJ1-1; a tentative D match to TRBD1 spans 5 bases. The receptor was isolated from a man between 50 and 59 years old in good health and CMV-seropositive. The CDR3 protein sequence reads: CASSADTTNMNTEAFF. The DNA reads as follows: TGCGCCAGCAGCGCGGACACCACTAACATGAACACTGAAGCTTTCTTT.